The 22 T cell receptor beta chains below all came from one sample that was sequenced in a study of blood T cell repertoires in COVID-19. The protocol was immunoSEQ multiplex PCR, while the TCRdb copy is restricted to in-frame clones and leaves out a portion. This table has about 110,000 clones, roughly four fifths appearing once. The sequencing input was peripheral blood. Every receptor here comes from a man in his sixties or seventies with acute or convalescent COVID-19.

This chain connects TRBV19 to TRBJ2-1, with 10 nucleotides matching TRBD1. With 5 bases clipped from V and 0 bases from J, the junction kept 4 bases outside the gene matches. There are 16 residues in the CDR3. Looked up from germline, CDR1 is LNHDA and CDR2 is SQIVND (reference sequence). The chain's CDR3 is CASSPRTGGSYNEQFF. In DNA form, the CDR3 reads TGTGCCAGTAGTCCACGGACAGGGGGCTCCTACAATGAGCAGTTCTTC.

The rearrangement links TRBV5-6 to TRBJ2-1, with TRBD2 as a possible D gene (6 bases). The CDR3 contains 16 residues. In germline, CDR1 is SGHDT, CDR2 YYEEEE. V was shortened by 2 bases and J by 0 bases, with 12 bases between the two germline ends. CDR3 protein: CASSFGMGGSYNEQFF. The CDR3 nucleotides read TGTGCCAGCAGCTTTGGGATGGGGGGCTCCTACAATGAGCAGTTCTTC.

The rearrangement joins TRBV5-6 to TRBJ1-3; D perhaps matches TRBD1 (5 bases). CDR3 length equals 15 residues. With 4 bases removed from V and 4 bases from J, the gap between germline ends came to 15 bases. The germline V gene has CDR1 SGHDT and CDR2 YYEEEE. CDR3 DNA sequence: TGTGCCAGCAGCGGGAGGGGCAGGGCCGGAAACACCATATATTTT. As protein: CASSGRGRAGNTIYF.

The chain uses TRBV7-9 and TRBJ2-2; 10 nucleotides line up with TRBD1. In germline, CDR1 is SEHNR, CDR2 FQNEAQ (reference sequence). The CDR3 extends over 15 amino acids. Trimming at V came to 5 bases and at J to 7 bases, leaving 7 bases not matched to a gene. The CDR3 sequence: CASSQGQGSIGELFF. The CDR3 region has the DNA TGTGCCAGCAGCCAGGGACAGGGGAGCATCGGGGAGCTGTTTTTT.

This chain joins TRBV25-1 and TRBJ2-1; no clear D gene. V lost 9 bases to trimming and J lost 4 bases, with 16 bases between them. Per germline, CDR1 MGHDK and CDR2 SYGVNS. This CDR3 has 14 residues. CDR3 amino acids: CASSASLKYNEQFF. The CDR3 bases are TGTGCCAGTTCTGCCTCACTTAAATACAATGAGCAGTTCTTC.

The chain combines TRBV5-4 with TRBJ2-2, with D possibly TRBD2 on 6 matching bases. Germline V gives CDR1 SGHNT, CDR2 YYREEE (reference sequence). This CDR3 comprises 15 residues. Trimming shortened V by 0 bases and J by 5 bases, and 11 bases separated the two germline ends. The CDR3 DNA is TGTGCCAGCAGCTTGGCTTTACTAGCTACCGGGGAGCTGTTTTTT. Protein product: CASSLALLATGELFF.

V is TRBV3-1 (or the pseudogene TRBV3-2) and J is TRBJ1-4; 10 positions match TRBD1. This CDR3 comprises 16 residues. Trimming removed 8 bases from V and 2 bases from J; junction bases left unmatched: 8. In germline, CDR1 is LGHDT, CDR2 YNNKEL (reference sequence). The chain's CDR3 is CASGDRDRGTNEKLFF. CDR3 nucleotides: TGTGCCAGCGGAGACCGGGACAGGGGCACTAATGAAAAACTGTTTTTT.

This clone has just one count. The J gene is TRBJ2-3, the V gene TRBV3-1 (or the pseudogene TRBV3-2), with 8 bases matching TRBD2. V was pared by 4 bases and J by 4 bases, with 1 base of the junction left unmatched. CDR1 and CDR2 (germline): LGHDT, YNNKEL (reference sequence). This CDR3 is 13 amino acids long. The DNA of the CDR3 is TGTGCCAGCAGCCCCGGGAGGGCAGATACGCAGTATTTT. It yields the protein CASSPGRADTQYF.

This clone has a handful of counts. DNA for the CDR3: TGTGCCACCAGCACAAGGGGTTGGGGCAATCAGCCCCAGCATTTT. This translates into CATSTRGWGNQPQHF. V and J are TRBV15 and TRBJ1-5; D may be TRBD1 (5 bases). V lost 4 bases and J 2 bases, leaving 12 bases between the germline ends. This CDR3 region has 15 residues. Germline CDR1 LNHNV, CDR2 YYDKDF (reference sequence).

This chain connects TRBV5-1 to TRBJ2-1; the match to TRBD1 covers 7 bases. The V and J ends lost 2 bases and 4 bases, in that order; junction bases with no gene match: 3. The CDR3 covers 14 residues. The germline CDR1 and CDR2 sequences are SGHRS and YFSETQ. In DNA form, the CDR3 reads TGCGCCAGCAGCTTTTCGGACAGGTACAATGAGCAGTTCTTC. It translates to CASSFSDRYNEQFF.

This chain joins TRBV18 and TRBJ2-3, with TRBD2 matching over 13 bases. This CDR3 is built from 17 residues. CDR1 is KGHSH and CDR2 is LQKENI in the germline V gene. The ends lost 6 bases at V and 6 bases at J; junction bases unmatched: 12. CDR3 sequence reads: CASSPTSGGISADTQYF. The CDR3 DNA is TGTGCCAGCTCGCCGACTAGCGGGGGGATCTCGGCGGATACGCAGTATTTT. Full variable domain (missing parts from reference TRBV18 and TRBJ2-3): NAGVMQNPRHLVRRRGQEARLRCSPMKGHSHVYWYRQLPEEGLKFMVYLQKENIIDESGMPKERFSAEFPKEGPSILRIQQVVRGDSAAYFCASSPTSGGISADTQYFGPGTRLTVL.

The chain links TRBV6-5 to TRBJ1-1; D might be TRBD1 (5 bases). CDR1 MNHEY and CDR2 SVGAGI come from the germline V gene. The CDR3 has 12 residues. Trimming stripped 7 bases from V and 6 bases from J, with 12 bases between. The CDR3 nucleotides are TGTGCCAGCAAAGGGGATTCCGCTGAAGCTTTCTTT. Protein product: CASKGDSAEAFF.

The CDR3 bases are TGCGCCAGCAGCCAGAGGACAGGGGGTGTTAACACCGGGGAGCTGTTTTTT. This gives the protein CASSQRTGGVNTGELFF. V and J are TRBV4-1 and TRBJ2-2, with 10 nucleotides matching TRBD1. Trimming cost V 3 bases and J 2 bases; bases outside gene matches: 6. CDR1 is MGHRA, CDR2 YSYEKL, per germline. CDR3 size: 17 residues.

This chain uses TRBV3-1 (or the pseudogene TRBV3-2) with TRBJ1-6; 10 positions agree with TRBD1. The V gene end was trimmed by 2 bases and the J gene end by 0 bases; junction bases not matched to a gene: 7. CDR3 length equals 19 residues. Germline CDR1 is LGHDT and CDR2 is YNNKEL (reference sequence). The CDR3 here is CASSQRTGGHSSYNSPLHF. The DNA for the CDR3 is TGTGCCAGCAGCCAAAGGACAGGGGGTCATAGCTCCTATAATTCACCCCTCCACTTT.

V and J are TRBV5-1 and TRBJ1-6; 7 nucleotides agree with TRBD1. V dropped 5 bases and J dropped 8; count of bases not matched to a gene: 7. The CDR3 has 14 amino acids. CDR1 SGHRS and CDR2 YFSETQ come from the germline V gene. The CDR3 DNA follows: TGCGCCAGCAGGAGGACAGGCAATTATTCACCCCTCCACTTT. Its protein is CASRRTGNYSPLHF.

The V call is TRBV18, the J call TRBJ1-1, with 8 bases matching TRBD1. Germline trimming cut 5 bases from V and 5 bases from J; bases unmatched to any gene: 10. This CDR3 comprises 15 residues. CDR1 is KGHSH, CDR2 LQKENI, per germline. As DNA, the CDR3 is TGTGCCAGCTCAATCTCTCAGGGACAGGATACTGAAGCTTTCTTT. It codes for CASSISQGQDTEAFF. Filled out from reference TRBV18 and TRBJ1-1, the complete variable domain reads NAGVMQNPRHLVRRRGQEARLRCSPMKGHSHVYWYRQLPEEGLKFMVYLQKENIIDESGMPKERFSAEFPKEGPSILRIQQVVRGDSAAYFCASSISQGQDTEAFFGQGTRLTVV.

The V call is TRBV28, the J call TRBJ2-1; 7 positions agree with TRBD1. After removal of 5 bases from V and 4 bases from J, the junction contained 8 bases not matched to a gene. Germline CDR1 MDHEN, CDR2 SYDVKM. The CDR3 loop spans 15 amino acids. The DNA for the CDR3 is TGTGCCAGCAGTCCCCGGACAGGAAATTACAATGAGCAGTTCTTC. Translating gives CASSPRTGNYNEQFF.

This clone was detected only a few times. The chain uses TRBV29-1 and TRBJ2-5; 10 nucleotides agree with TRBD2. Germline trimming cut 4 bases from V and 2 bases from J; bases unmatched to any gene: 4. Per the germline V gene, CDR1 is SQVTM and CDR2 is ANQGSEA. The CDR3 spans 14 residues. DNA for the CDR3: TGCAGCGTTGGGACTAGCGGAGTTCAAGAGACCCAGTACTTC. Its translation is CSVGTSGVQETQYF.

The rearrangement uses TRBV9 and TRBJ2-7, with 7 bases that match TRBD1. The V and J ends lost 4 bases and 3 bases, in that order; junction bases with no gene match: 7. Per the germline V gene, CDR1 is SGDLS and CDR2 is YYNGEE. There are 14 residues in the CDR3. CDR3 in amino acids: CASSRLGDSYEQYF. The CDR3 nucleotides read TGTGCCAGCAGCCGCCTCGGGGACAGCTACGAGCAGTACTTC.

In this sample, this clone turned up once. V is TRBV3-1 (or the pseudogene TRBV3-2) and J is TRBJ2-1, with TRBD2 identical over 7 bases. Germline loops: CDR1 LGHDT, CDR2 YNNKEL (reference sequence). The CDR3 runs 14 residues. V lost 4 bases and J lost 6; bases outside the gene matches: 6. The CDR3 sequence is CASSREGSLNEQFF. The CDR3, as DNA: TGTGCCAGCAGCCGGGAGGGGTCCCTCAATGAGCAGTTCTTC.

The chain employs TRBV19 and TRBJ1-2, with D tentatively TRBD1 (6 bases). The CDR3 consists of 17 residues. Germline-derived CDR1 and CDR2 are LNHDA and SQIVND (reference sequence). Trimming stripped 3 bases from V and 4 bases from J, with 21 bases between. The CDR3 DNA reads TGTGCCAGTAGTATCCCGGCCGCAACAGGGTTGGGCTATGGCTACACCTTC. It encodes CASSIPAATGLGYGYTF.

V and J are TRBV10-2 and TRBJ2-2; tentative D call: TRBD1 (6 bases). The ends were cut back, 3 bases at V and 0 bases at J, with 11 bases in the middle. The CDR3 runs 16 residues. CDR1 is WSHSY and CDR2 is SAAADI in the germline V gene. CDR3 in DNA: TGCGCCAGCAGTGACCTCCGGACAGCGAACACCGGGGAGCTGTTTTTT. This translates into CASSDLRTANTGELFF.